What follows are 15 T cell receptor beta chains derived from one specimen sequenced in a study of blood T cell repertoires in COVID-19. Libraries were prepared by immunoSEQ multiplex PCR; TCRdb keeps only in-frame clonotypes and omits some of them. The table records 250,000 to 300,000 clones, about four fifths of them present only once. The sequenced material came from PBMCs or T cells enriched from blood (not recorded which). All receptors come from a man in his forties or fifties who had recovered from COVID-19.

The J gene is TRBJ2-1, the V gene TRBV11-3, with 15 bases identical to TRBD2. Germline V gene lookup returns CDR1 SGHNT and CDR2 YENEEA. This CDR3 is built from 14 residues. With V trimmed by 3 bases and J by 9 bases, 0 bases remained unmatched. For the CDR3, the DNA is TGTGCCAGCAGCTTGGGACTAGCGGGAGGTGAGCAGTTCTTC. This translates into CASSLGLAGGEQFF. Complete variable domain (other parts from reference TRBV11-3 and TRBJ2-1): EAGVVQSPRYKIIEKKQPVAFWCNPISGHNTLYWYLQNLGQGPELLIRYENEEAVDDSQLPKDRFSAERLKGVDSTLKIQPAELGDSAVYLCASSLGLAGGEQFFGPGTRLTVL.

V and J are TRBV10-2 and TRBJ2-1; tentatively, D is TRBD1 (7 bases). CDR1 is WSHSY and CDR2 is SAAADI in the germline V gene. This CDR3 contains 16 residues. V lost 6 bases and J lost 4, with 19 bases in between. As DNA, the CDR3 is TGCGCCAGCAGCGAAAGACAGGGAGGAGGTTACAATGAGCAGTTCTTC. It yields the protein CASSERQGGGYNEQFF.

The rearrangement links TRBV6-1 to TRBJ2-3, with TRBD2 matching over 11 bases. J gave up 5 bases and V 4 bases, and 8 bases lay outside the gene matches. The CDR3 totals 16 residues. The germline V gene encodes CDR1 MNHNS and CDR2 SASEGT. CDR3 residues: CASSAISGGAGDTQYF. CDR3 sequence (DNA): TGTGCCAGCAGTGCGATTAGCGGGGGGGCCGGAGATACGCAGTATTTT.

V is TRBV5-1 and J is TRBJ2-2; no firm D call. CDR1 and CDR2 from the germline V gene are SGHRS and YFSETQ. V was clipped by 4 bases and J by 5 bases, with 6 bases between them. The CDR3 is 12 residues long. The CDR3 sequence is CASSTQTGELFF. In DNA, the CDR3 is TGCGCCAGCAGCACTCAAACCGGGGAGCTGTTTTTT. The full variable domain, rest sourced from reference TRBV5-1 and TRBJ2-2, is KAGVTQTPRYLIKTRGQQVTLSCSPISGHRSVSWYQQTPGQGLQFLFEYFSETQRNKGNFPGRFSGRQFSNSRSEMNVSTLELGDSALYLCASSTQTGELFFGEGSRLTVL.

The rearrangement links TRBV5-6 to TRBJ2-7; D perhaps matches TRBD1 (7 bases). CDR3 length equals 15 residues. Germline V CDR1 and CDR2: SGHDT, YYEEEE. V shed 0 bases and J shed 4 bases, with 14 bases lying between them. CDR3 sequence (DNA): TGTGCCAGCAGCTTGGCGCCAGGGGGGAATTACGAGCAGTACTTC. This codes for CASSLAPGGNYEQYF.

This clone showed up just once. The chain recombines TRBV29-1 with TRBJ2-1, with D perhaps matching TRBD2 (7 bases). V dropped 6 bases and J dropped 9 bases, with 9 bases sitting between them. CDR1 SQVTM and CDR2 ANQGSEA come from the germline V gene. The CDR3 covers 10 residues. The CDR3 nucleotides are TGCAGCGTCGGGGGGCCTGAGCAGTTCTTC. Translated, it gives CSVGGPEQFF.

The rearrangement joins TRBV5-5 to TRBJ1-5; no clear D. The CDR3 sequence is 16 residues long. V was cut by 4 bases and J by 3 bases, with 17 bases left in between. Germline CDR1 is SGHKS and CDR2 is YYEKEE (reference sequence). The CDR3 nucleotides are TGTGCCAGCAGCCAAGGGAGCGGGTGGCTCAATCAGCCCCAGCATTTT. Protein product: CASSQGSGWLNQPQHF.

CDR3 bases: TGTGCCAGCAGCCACACAGGTCTCAATCAGCCCCAGCATTTT. Protein product: CASSHTGLNQPQHF. V gene TRBV3-1 (or the pseudogene TRBV3-2) combines with J gene TRBJ1-5, with a tentative D call TRBD1 (5 bases). The CDR3 has 14 amino acids. Trimming removed 3 bases at V and 3 bases at J, with 9 bases between. Germline CDR1 is LGHDT and CDR2 is YNNKEL (reference sequence).

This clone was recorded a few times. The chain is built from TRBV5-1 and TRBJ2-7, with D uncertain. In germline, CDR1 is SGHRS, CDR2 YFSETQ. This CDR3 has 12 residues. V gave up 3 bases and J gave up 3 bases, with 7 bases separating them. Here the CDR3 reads CASSSRYYEQYF. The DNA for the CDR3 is TGCGCCAGCAGCTCGAGATACTACGAGCAGTACTTC.

DNA for the CDR3: TGCGCCAGCAGCTTCGAAGGACAGGGCGTGGGCACTGAAGCTTTCTTT. Translating it yields CASSFEGQGVGTEAFF. The rearrangement joins TRBV5-1 to TRBJ1-1, with 8 positions matching TRBD1. Germline CDR1 reads SGHRS; CDR2 reads YFSETQ. The CDR3 is made up of 16 amino acids. Trimming removed 2 bases from V and 4 bases from J; junction bases left unmatched: 10.

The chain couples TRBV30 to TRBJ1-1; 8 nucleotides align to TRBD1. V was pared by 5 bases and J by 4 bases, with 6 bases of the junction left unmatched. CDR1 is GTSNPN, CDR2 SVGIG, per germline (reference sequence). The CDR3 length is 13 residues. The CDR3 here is CAWGDRGTTEAFF. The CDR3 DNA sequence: TGTGCCTGGGGCGACAGGGGAACCACTGAAGCTTTCTTT.

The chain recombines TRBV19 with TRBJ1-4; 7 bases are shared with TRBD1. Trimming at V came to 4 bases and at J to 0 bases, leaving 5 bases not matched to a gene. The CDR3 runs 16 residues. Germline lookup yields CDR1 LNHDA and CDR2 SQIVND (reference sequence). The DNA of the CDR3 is TGTGCCAGTAGTAGGGCCAGGGGGGCAACTAATGAAAAACTGTTTTTT. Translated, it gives CASSRARGATNEKLFF.

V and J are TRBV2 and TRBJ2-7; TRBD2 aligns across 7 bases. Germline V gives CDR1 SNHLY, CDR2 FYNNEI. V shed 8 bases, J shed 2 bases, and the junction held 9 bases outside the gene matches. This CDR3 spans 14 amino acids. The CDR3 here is CASPKRGGTYEQYF. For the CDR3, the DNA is TGTGCCAGCCCCAAGCGGGGCGGGACCTACGAGCAGTACTTC.

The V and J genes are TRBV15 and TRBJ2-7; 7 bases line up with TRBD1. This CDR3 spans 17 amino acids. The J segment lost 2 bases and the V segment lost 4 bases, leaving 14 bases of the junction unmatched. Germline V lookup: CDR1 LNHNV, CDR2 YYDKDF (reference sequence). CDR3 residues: CATSTRARRTGTYEQYF. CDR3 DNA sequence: TGTGCCACCAGCACCCGAGCCAGGAGGACAGGCACCTACGAGCAGTACTTC.

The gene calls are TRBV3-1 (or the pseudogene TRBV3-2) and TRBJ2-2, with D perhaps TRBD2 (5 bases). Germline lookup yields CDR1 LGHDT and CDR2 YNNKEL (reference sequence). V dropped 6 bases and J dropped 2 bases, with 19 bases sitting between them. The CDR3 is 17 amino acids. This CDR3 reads CASSSLTGIKNTGELFF. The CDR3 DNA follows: TGTGCCAGCAGTTCACTGACCGGGATAAAAAACACCGGGGAGCTGTTTTTT.